The T cell receptor beta chain described here comes from a study of CD8+ T cells in alopecia areata. CDR1 SNHLY and CDR2 FYNNEI come from the germline V gene. CDR3 length: 13 residues. Trimming removed 11 bases from V and 8 bases from J; junction bases left unmatched: 14. The sample holds one count of this clone. What it binds is not known. Whole-study findings and limits: Scalp clonality dropped significantly under tofacitinib, as did expanded CD8+ top-100 clones.

Noted treatment: oral pan-JAK inhibitor, 5-10 mg twice daily. cDNA serving as the sequencing template came from extracted, reverse transcribed RNA. TCRdb's table, derived via immunoSEQ multiplex PCR, lists solely in-frame clones and lacks some. Among 200,000 or so clones listed, 55% to 70% were seen once. Sequences were derived from CD4+ T cells sorted from blood, sampled at week 24, from a patient treated with tofacitinib. This clonotype originated in a human donor with alopecia areata. The V call is TRBV2, the J call TRBJ2-5; TRBD1 agrees at 7 bases. CDR3 protein: CAGQLVQGRTQYF. For the CDR3, the DNA is TGTGCCGGCCAGCTGGTACAGGGGCGTACCCAGTACTTC. Filled out from reference TRBV2 and TRBJ2-5, the complete variable domain reads EPEVTQTPSHQVTQMGQEVILRCVPISNHLYFYWYRQILGQKVEFLVSFYNNEISEKSEIFDDQFSVERPDGSNFTLKIRSTKLEDSAMYFCAGQLVQGRTQYFGPGTRLLVL.